This T cell receptor (beta chain) is drawn from a study of blood T cell repertoires in COVID-19. Across the whole study: Researchers got acute and convalescent COVID-19 samples from the United States, Italy and Spain. From T cells, B-cell-depleted T cells, or PBMCs came the material, which was cDNA or gDNA.

In the source study's methods: Reference gene primer amplification yielded estimated nucleated cell counts. Some clones are missing from TCRdb's copy, which holds only in-frame ones; the method was immunoSEQ multiplex PCR. The V and J calls and clone size come from that table; D and trimming were worked out from the DNA. The table lists approximately 63,000 clones, 90% to 95% of them singletons. Germline V gives CDR1 MNHEY, CDR2 SVGAGI. The CDR3 consists of 14 residues. The junction had 10 bases not matched to a gene; V was cut back by 7 bases and J by 5 bases. This sequence originates from a human donor in a cohort sampled during active COVID-19. The sample comprised peripheral blood. The chain combines TRBV6-5 with TRBJ2-5, with TRBD1 identical over 7 bases. The DNA of the CDR3 is TGTGCCAGCAAAAAAAGGGGGCGCCGGGAGACCCAGTACTTC. Encoded protein: CASKKRGRRETQYF.